Listed below are T cell receptor beta chains from one sample, sequenced in a study of T-cell memory formation after mild COVID-19. TCRdb redid the calling of the 5' RACE reads with MiXCR, one entry per CDR3 protein. Found here are fewer than 200,000 distinct CDR3 sequences, about an eighth of them singletons; the top ten hold approximately 3.3%. The sample consisted of PBMCs or a T cell subset sorted from them (not recorded which). The receptors shown here come from a man between 18 and 29 years old who had mild COVID-19 (a few samples of this study predate the infection). Cell type and time point are not known. CDR3s leave out the opening cysteine and the closing phenylalanine or tryptophan. Fields, in order: CDR3 protein, V gene, clone size. Where a row states a size, it is once, few, many or the class of an expanded clone; other rows omit it.

CDR3: SAGYRDSYNEQF
V: TRBV20-1
size: few

CDR3: ASSLVFGNEQF
V: TRBV5-1
size: many

CDR3: SVAPGQGAYGYT
V: TRBV29-1
size: .

CDR3: ASSLAVGAGEQF
V: TRBV7-9
size: .

CDR3: ASSYRADPQPQH
V: TRBV2
size: few

CDR3: ASSVGVQHQETQY
V: TRBV9
size: few

CDR3: ASRTTGYEQF
V: TRBV6-2/TRBV6-3
size: .

CDR3: ASSARDNYNEQF
V: TRBV6-1
size: .

CDR3: ASSHRTDEQY
V: TRBV3-1
size: few

CDR3: ASSQGPGIGNTIY
V: TRBV4-3
size: .

CDR3: SVDRSGPQAF
V: TRBV29-1
size: .

CDR3: AINSRGAASTDTQY
V: TRBV10-3
size: .

CDR3: ASSFGTSDTDTQY
V: TRBV5-5
size: .

CDR3: ASSPHDSYSNQPQH
V: TRBV7-2
size: few

CDR3: ASSQGLTGANVLT
V: TRBV4-3
size: .

CDR3: ASSAGTSGVDEQF
V: TRBV9
size: few

CDR3: ASSYDGYQPQH
V: TRBV6-2/TRBV6-3
size: .

CDR3: ASSQDPNSNQPQH
V: TRBV4-2
size: .

CDR3: ASSWGQGAFQPQH
V: TRBV7-2
size: .

CDR3: ATSDRTGGVDTQY
V: TRBV24-1
size: few

CDR3: ASSRRTSGEDTQY
V: TRBV5-4
size: many

CDR3: ASSSGTFADTQY
V: TRBV5-1
size: .

CDR3: ATTLSPSGGRETQY
V: TRBV12-3/TRBV12-4
size: .

CDR3: ASALDRAGANVLT
V: TRBV5-1
size: .

CDR3: ASSQDLEASLH
V: TRBV4-1
size: .

CDR3: ASSVTDGNTIY
V: TRBV5-1
size: few

CDR3: SAELQGLHNEQF
V: TRBV20-1
size: many

CDR3: ASTRTGWGGINEQF
V: TRBV12-3/TRBV12-4
size: few

CDR3: ASSSISGLAGNEQF
V: TRBV11-3
size: few

CDR3: ASSKPQDRENSPLH
V: TRBV6-5
size: .

CDR3: ASSFTSGSTDTQY
V: TRBV7-2
size: many

CDR3: ASSQVGDETGELF
V: TRBV4-2
size: many

CDR3: ASINTGGTEAF
V: TRBV6-5
size: few

CDR3: ASSQGRSGANVLT
V: TRBV7-8
size: few

CDR3: ASRTTSGNEQV
V: TRBV6-2/TRBV6-3
size: .

CDR3: ASSIGADTEAF
V: TRBV19
size: few

CDR3: SAIDRGLQDTQY
V: TRBV20-1
size: few

CDR3: ASSPRQGVYGYT
V: TRBV4-3
size: .

CDR3: ASSLEGWNSPLH
V: TRBV5-1
size: many

CDR3: ASSQDRDRAAF
V: TRBV4-3
size: few

CDR3: ASTPTSPSYEQY
V: TRBV6-2/TRBV6-3
size: .

CDR3: ASSYSAREAEQY
V: TRBV6-6
size: few

CDR3: ASSLAGDTDTQY
V: TRBV5-1
size: .

CDR3: ASSSTGLNQPQH
V: TRBV12-3/TRBV12-4
size: .

CDR3: ASSSGVGSSTDTQY
V: TRBV7-8
size: few

CDR3: ASSPRDNRGEQF
V: TRBV5-1
size: .

CDR3: ASSLSGGYYNSPLH
V: TRBV5-4
size: few